This T cell receptor beta chain originates from a study of blood T cell repertoires in COVID-19. CDR3 size: 11 residues. Trimming took 8 bases from V and 10 from J, leaving 12 bases between them. Germline assignment: CDR1 MNHEY and CDR2 SVGAGI. Profiling relied on immunoSEQ multiplex PCR, and the TCRdb table lists in-frame clones only, not all of them. The table shows approximately 410,000 clones, with 86% occurring only once. The sample taken for sequencing was peripheral blood. This chain links TRBV6-5 with TRBJ2-1, with a possible D match to TRBD2 (5 bases). The TCR sequence derives from a woman in her twenties or thirties with active or convalescent COVID-19. CDR3 loop: CASREGVEQFF. As DNA, the CDR3 is TGTGCCAGCCGAGAGGGAGTGGAGCAGTTCTTC.